The 4 T cell receptor beta chains reported below all come from one sample, sequenced in a study of blood T cells in healthy people across ages. Then a second PCR, running roughly 7 to 12 cycles, was carried out with a sample-barcoded 5' primer and a J-beta primer mix. A single record per CDR3 protein comes from TCRdb applying MiXCR to the 5' RACE reads. The table lists about 680,000 distinct CDR3 sequences, around 48% of them singletons. Sequencing was done on a sample of blood. Source of these receptors: an older woman in good health.

The chain is built from TRBV6-2 or TRBV6-3 and TRBJ1-1, with a weak D call TRBD1 (5 bases). The CDR3 sequence is 14 residues long. Per germline, CDR1 MNHEY and CDR2 SVGEGT. With 7 bases removed from V and 2 bases from J, the gap between germline ends came to 14 bases. The CDR3 reads CASIMDTGNTEAFF. The CDR3 bases are TGTGCCAGCATAATGGACACCGGAAACACTGAAGCTTTCTTT.

Remarks on this clonotype: Sequence at one end of the junction differs from germline and may be a read error. The rearrangement joins TRBV29-1 to TRBJ2-3; D is uncertain. The CDR3 runs 12 residues. Germline loops: CDR1 SQVTM, CDR2 ANQGSEA. CDR3: CSVEDSTDTQYF. The CDR3 DNA sequence: TGCAGCGTTGAAGATAGCACCGATACGCAGTATTTT.

CDR3: CSAIQVKETQYF. DNA of the CDR3: TGCAGTGCTATCCAGGTTAAAGAGACCCAGTACTTC. V usage is TRBV20-1 and J usage is TRBJ2-5; D is unresolved. Germline lookup yields CDR1 DFQATT and CDR2 SNEGSKA (reference sequence). Trimming shortened V by 4 bases and J by 3 bases, and 9 bases separated the two germline ends. CDR3 size: 12 residues.

This sequence joins TRBV7-2 and TRBJ2-1, with 11 bases that match TRBD2. CDR3 length: 16 amino acids. Trimming at V came to 5 bases and at J to 8 bases, leaving 11 bases not matched to a gene. Germline CDR1 and CDR2: SGHTA and FQGNSA. The CDR3 DNA sequence: TGTGCCAGCAGCGAGCGACTAGCGGGAATTTCCCATGAGCAGTTCTTC. This codes for CASSERLAGISHEQFF.